The sequence of this TCR beta chain was determined in a study of Graves' ophthalmopathy and Graves' hyperthyroidism. RNA transcripts were the template, and TCR beta CDR3 regions were amplified from them. A first-round RT-PCR used HTBI primers, followed by a second-round multiplex PCR. TCRdb passed the multiplex PCR reads through MiXCR, listing each CDR3 protein once. Of approximately 700,000 distinct CDR3 sequences listed, roughly 41% were seen once; the top ten hold about 40%. Trimming pared 3 bases from V and 2 bases from J, leaving 20 bases between. This CDR3 spans 17 amino acids. Germline V gene data show CDR1 as SGHNT and CDR2 as YYREEE (reference sequence).

The chain couples TRBV5-4 to TRBJ1-1; D gene uncertain. Material: peripheral blood. The receptor was derived from an adult man with Graves' ophthalmopathy. The CDR3 bases are TGTGCCAGCAGCTCTTTAAAGACGGAAGGGTTTAACACTGAAGCTTTCTTT. Translating gives CASSSLKTEGFNTEAFF.